Following are 30 T cell receptor beta chains from one sample sequenced in a study of T cell responses to AZD1222 COVID-19 vaccine. TCRdb's table, derived via immunoSEQ multiplex PCR, lists solely in-frame clones and lacks some. The sample records some 120,000 clones, about 88% being singletons. The sequences come from peripheral blood, collected on day 0 of MenACWY control vaccination. All receptors derive from an adult in good health.

The rearrangement links TRBV6-2 or TRBV6-3 to TRBJ2-7; 12 nucleotides align to TRBD2. There are 17 residues in the CDR3. Germline V CDR1 and CDR2: MNHEY, SVGEGT. V lost 4 bases, J lost 4 bases, and 11 bases stayed unmatched. CDR3 sequence: CASSSLAGGPGGYEQYF. The CDR3 bases are TGTGCCAGCAGTTCTCTAGCGGGAGGGCCGGGGGGTTACGAGCAGTACTTC.

This clone was seen once. The rearrangement joins TRBV30 to TRBJ2-3; 7 nucleotides line up with TRBD2. Germline CDR1 and CDR2: GTSNPN and SVGIG (reference sequence). V dropped 5 bases and J dropped 3; count of bases not matched to a gene: 5. The CDR3 has 13 amino acids. The CDR3 spells CAWALGGTDTQYF. DNA for the CDR3: TGTGCCTGGGCCCTGGGGGGGACAGATACGCAGTATTTT.

The genes are TRBV28 and TRBJ1-1; D ambiguous. Germline CDR1 and CDR2: MDHEN and SYDVKM. Trimming pared 4 bases from V and 2 bases from J, leaving 8 bases between. The CDR3 is made up of 13 amino acids. CDR3 in amino acids: CASSSQVNTEAFF. Written as DNA, the CDR3 is TGTGCCAGCAGTTCCCAGGTAAACACTGAAGCTTTCTTT.

The rearrangement uses TRBV19 and TRBJ2-7, with D unclear. Germline V gene data show CDR1 as LNHDA and CDR2 as SQIVND (reference sequence). V shed 4 bases and J shed 0 bases, with 10 bases lying between them. The CDR3 spans 14 residues. The CDR3 loop reads CASSKHTGSYEQYF. Here the CDR3 DNA reads TGTGCCAGTAGTAAGCATACCGGCTCCTACGAGCAGTACTTC.

The chain links TRBV12-3 or TRBV12-4 to TRBJ2-1; D unclear. The CDR3 loop spans 11 amino acids. The V and J ends lost 6 bases and 10 bases respectively, with 10 bases between them. The DNA of the CDR3 is TGTGCCAGCAGACTGCTGGGCGAGCAGTTCTTC. Residues: CASRLLGEQFF.

The V and J genes are TRBV18 and TRBJ1-6, with no clear D. V dropped 6 bases and J dropped 0 bases, with 12 bases sitting between them. There are 16 residues in the CDR3. Germline assignment: CDR1 KGHSH and CDR2 LQKENI. Written as DNA, the CDR3 is TGTGCCAGCTCCCGCGAGAGGAGCTCCTATAATTCACCCCTCCACTTT. Its protein product is CASSRERSSYNSPLHF.

This clone appeared a few times. The chain links TRBV28 to TRBJ1-5; D is unresolved. CDR3 size: 13 residues. Germline V lookup: CDR1 MDHEN, CDR2 SYDVKM. V was clipped by 5 bases and J by 4 bases, with 9 bases between them. For the CDR3, the DNA is TGTGCCAGCAGTATAGGCCAAAATCAGCCCCAGCATTTT. Protein product: CASSIGQNQPQHF.

J is TRBJ1-5 and V is TRBV28, with 11 bases fitting TRBD1. The V segment lost 1 base and the J segment 5 bases; nucleotides outside the gene matches: 4. The CDR3 is made up of 16 amino acids. The germline gives CDR1 MDHEN, CDR2 SYDVKM. The CDR3 loop is CASSLLGQGEYQPQHF. As DNA, the CDR3 is TGTGCCAGCAGTTTATTGGGACAGGGGGAATATCAGCCCCAGCATTTT.

V usage is TRBV6-5 and J usage is TRBJ1-2, with 7 nucleotides matching TRBD1. This CDR3 region has 14 residues. Unmatched junction bases numbered 5, after V lost 5 bases and J lost 2 bases. From germline, CDR1 is MNHEY and CDR2 SVGAGI. CDR3 protein: CASSPGQANYGYTF. In DNA, the CDR3 is TGTGCCAGCAGTCCCGGACAGGCGAACTATGGCTACACCTTC.

J is TRBJ2-1 and V is TRBV5-1, with D hard to call. The germline V gene encodes CDR1 SGHRS and CDR2 YFSETQ. The CDR3 covers 12 residues. Between the trimmed V and J ends, which lost 3 bases and 5 bases, there was a span of 6 bases. The chain's CDR3 is CASSSPNNEQFF. The CDR3 DNA sequence: TGCGCCAGCAGCTCCCCAAACAATGAGCAGTTCTTC.

The rearrangement joins TRBV28 to TRBJ1-1, with D maybe TRBD1 (6 bases). Trimming cost V 2 bases and J 0 bases, with 10 bases left between them. Germline loops: CDR1 MDHEN, CDR2 SYDVKM. This CDR3 comprises 15 residues. CDR3 bases: TGTGCCAGCAGTTTACCCGGACAGTTGAACACTGAAGCTTTCTTT. It translates to CASSLPGQLNTEAFF.

The chain uses TRBV13 and TRBJ2-7; 8 bases are a match to TRBD2. With 2 bases clipped from V and 3 bases from J, the junction kept 9 bases outside the gene matches. The CDR3 is made up of 16 amino acids. Germline CDR1 reads PRHDT; CDR2 reads FYEKMQ (reference sequence). The CDR3 nucleotides read TGTGCCAGCAGCTTAAAAAGTCCAGCGGGGGACTACGAGCAGTACTTC. Translated, it gives CASSLKSPAGDYEQYF.

This clone has just a few counts. The CDR3 is CASSQRIRQVRAYEQYF. The CDR3 DNA reads as TGTGCCAGCAGCCAACGGATACGGCAGGTTAGGGCCTACGAGCAGTACTTC. The gene calls are TRBV11-2 and TRBJ2-7; D remains ambiguous. Germline assignment: CDR1 SGHAT and CDR2 FQNNGV. The V and J ends lost 5 bases and 2 bases respectively, with 22 bases between them. This CDR3 has 17 amino acids.

The J gene is TRBJ1-6, the V gene TRBV5-5, with a weak D call TRBD1 (5 bases). Trimming pared 1 base from V and 0 bases from J, leaving 11 bases between. The CDR3 spans 17 residues. In germline, CDR1 is SGHKS, CDR2 YYEKEE (reference sequence). The CDR3 coding sequence is TGTGCCAGCAGCTTGTTCGCAGACAGCTCCTATAATTCACCCCTCCACTTT. As protein: CASSLFADSSYNSPLHF.

The chain couples TRBV7-2 to TRBJ2-7; no firm D call. Germline V lookup: CDR1 SGHTA, CDR2 FQGNSA. V was cut by 5 bases and J by 2 bases, with 13 bases left in between. CDR3 length: 14 residues. This CDR3 reads CASSPGGRPYEQYF. The CDR3 DNA follows: TGTGCCAGCAGCCCCGGTGGGCGACCCTACGAGCAGTACTTC.

The table lists this clone with a count of one. This chain uses TRBV12-3 or TRBV12-4 with TRBJ1-5; D gene ambiguous. This CDR3 is built from 11 residues. V lost 1 base and J lost 6, with 1 base in between. This CDR3 reads CASSLGQPQHF. Here the CDR3 DNA reads TGTGCCAGCAGTTTAGGTCAGCCCCAGCATTTT.

V usage is TRBV7-6 and J usage is TRBJ2-1; the match to TRBD2 covers 8 bases. Trimming cost V 7 bases and J 6 bases; bases outside gene matches: 5. This CDR3 region has 13 residues. Looked up from germline, CDR1 is SGHVS and CDR2 is FNYEAQ. The CDR3 nucleotides are TGTGCCAGCACCTTGACTAGCGTCAATGAGCAGTTCTTC. Protein product: CASTLTSVNEQFF.

The chain couples TRBV28 to TRBJ2-5; D remains ambiguous. CDR3 size: 11 residues. Looked up from germline, CDR1 is MDHEN and CDR2 is SYDVKM. V dropped 8 bases and J dropped 5 bases, with 9 bases sitting between them. The CDR3 DNA reads TGTGCCAGCGGGGTTGCGGAGACCCAGTACTTC. The encoded protein is CASGVAETQYF.

This chain links TRBV7-9 with TRBJ2-5, with D perhaps being TRBD1 or TRBD2 (6 bases each). Trimming stripped 4 bases from V and 2 bases from J, with 14 bases between. Germline V gives CDR1 SEHNR, CDR2 FQNEAQ (reference sequence). This CDR3 contains 15 residues. DNA of the CDR3: TGTGCCAGCAGCTGGGGGGCAGTGGGACAAGAGACCCAGTACTTC. It translates to CASSWGAVGQETQYF.

The chain uses TRBV11-2 and TRBJ1-6; D is perhaps TRBD1 (5 bases). The V and J ends lost 5 bases and 8 bases respectively, with 28 bases between them. There are 19 residues in the CDR3. Germline CDR1 SGHAT, CDR2 FQNNGV. CDR3 region: CASSRVGVGRNRRDSPLHF. The CDR3 DNA follows: TGTGCCAGCAGCCGAGTAGGAGTGGGTCGTAACAGGAGAGATTCACCCCTCCACTTT.

The chain links TRBV7-2 to TRBJ1-6; a weak D match, TRBD1 (6 bases). Per germline, CDR1 SGHTA and CDR2 FQGNSA. This CDR3 has 14 amino acids. Trimming removed 6 bases at V and 3 bases at J, with 9 bases between. The CDR3 DNA sequence: TGTGCCAGCAGTCACAGGGTCTATAATTCACCCCTCCACTTT. This sequence encodes CASSHRVYNSPLHF.

The chain combines TRBV6-5 with TRBJ1-1; the D is unclear. Germline V gives CDR1 MNHEY, CDR2 SVGAGI. The CDR3 sequence is 14 residues long. V was cut by 7 bases and J by 2 bases, with 14 bases left in between. CDR3 sequence: CASTSDLYNTEAFF. DNA of the CDR3: TGTGCCAGCACCTCAGACCTTTACAACACTGAAGCTTTCTTT.

The rearrangement joins TRBV5-5 to TRBJ1-1; maybe TRBD1 (6 bases). Trimming stripped 0 bases from V and 0 bases from J, with 9 bases between. The CDR3 loop spans 15 amino acids. Germline V lookup: CDR1 SGHKS, CDR2 YYEKEE (reference sequence). In nucleotides, the CDR3 is TGTGCCAGCAGCTTGGGGGGACATCTGAACACTGAAGCTTTCTTT. Translated: CASSLGGHLNTEAFF.

V usage is TRBV11-2 and J usage is TRBJ1-4, with D perhaps TRBD1 (6 bases). The germline CDR1 and CDR2 sequences are SGHAT and FQNNGV. This CDR3 has 15 residues. V lost 2 bases to trimming and J lost 7 bases, with 14 bases between them. Here the CDR3 DNA reads TGTGCCAGCAGCTTACAGGGGTCGCTAGGTGAAAAACTGTTTTTT. Amino acids: CASSLQGSLGEKLFF.

The CDR3 is CASRRGQNSNQPQHF. The CDR3 DNA is TGTGCCAGCAGGAGGGGACAGAATAGCAATCAGCCCCAGCATTTT. The rearrangement joins TRBV2 to TRBJ1-5, with 7 bases matching TRBD1. CDR3 size: 15 residues. CDR1 SNHLY and CDR2 FYNNEI come from the germline V gene. The V segment lost 6 bases and the J segment 0 bases; nucleotides outside the gene matches: 5.

V usage is TRBV20-1 and J usage is TRBJ2-2; D unresolved. The ends were cut back, 3 bases at V and 6 bases at J, with 14 bases in the middle. The CDR3 totals 14 residues. Germline values: CDR1 DFQATT, CDR2 SNEGSKA (reference sequence). CDR3 loop: CSASPWEGAGELFF. The CDR3 DNA reads as TGCAGTGCTAGTCCGTGGGAAGGTGCCGGGGAGCTGTTTTTT.

The rearrangement links TRBV9 to TRBJ2-1; a possible D gene is TRBD1 (5 bases). From germline, CDR1 is SGDLS and CDR2 YYNGEE. The V and J ends lost 2 bases and 0 bases respectively, with 15 bases between them. The CDR3 has 17 residues. CDR3: CASSVFWGGSSYNEQFF. The CDR3 DNA is TGTGCCAGCAGCGTTTTTTGGGGCGGAAGCTCCTACAATGAGCAGTTCTTC.

The J gene is TRBJ2-7, the V gene TRBV10-2; no reliable D call. The ends were cut back, 2 bases at V and 0 bases at J, with 8 bases in the middle. The germline gives CDR1 WSHSY, CDR2 SAAADI. This CDR3 has 14 residues. The CDR3 nucleotides read TGCGCCAGCAGTGAGGGGGTGAGCTCCTACGAGCAGTACTTC. Translation: CASSEGVSSYEQYF.

The CDR3 coding sequence is TGCGCCAGCAGCTTGGAGTGGCGGCCGGCGGATACGCAGTATTTT. Residues: CASSLEWRPADTQYF. V usage is TRBV5-1 and J usage is TRBJ2-3; no definite D call. The CDR3 is 15 residues long. Between the trimmed V and J ends, which lost 0 bases and 6 bases, there was a span of 14 bases. Germline loops: CDR1 SGHRS, CDR2 YFSETQ.

The rearrangement joins TRBV15 to TRBJ2-4, with D unclear. V dropped 0 bases and J dropped 11 bases, with 8 bases sitting between them. The CDR3 is 12 amino acids. In germline, CDR1 is LNHNV, CDR2 YYDKDF (reference sequence). The CDR3 nucleotides read TGTGCCACCAGCAGAGATCACAGCGTTCAGTACTTC. This translates into CATSRDHSVQYF.